The 9 T cell receptor beta chains listed next were all sequenced from one sample in a study of T cells expressing NK-cell markers. One entry per CDR3 protein, without DNA, is what TCRdb gives after re-calling the 5' RACE reads. This specimen shows almost 450,000 distinct CDR3 sequences; the ten leading clones hold roughly 8%. Sequenced input: blood T cells: a sorted CD56 or NKG2C T cell subset, CD4+ or CD8+ T cells, or bulk PBMC T cells (not recorded which). The receptor source for this set is a woman between 18 and 70 years old in good health.

The chain's CDR3 is CASSYSRTGLTSSYNEQFF. The J gene is TRBJ2-1, the V gene TRBV6-2 or TRBV6-3; TCRdb selects TRBD1, and the lack of DNA leaves this call unchecked. The germline V gene encodes CDR1 MNHEY and CDR2 SVGEGT. The CDR3 is 19 amino acids.

V usage is TRBV6-5 and J usage is TRBJ1-1. The V gene's germline CDR1 is MNHEY and CDR2 SVGAGI. CDR3 length equals 14 residues. This CDR3 is CASSYSDITKGAFF.

The chain is built from TRBV5-6 and TRBJ1-1; TCRdb lists TRBD1, though no DNA is available to test this call. The CDR3 runs 16 residues. In germline, CDR1 is SGHDT, CDR2 YYEEEE. The CDR3 loop is CASSSGPRPGRAEAFF.

V and J are TRBV7-3 and TRBJ1-4. CDR3 size: 16 residues. Germline V gene data show CDR1 as SGHTA and CDR2 as FQGTGA. Here the CDR3 reads CASSLNPAYGGEKLFF.

The chain has TRBV9 and TRBJ2-1; the TRBD1 assignment by TCRdb is unverifiable without DNA. Germline-derived CDR1 and CDR2 are SGDLS and YYNGEE. This CDR3 has 13 residues. The CDR3 sequence is CASSSEGDNEQFF.

The genes are TRBV15 and TRBJ1-1. From germline, CDR1 is LNHNV and CDR2 YYDKDF (reference sequence). This CDR3 region has 14 residues. This chain's CDR3 is CATSRDRSNTEAFF.

V and J are TRBV6-2 or TRBV6-3 and TRBJ2-1; without DNA, the TCRdb call of TRBD2 cannot be checked. CDR3 length: 19 amino acids. The V gene's germline CDR1 is MNHEY and CDR2 SVGEGT. This CDR3 is CASSYSILAGLSSYNEQFF.

The V and J genes are TRBV12-3 or TRBV12-4 and TRBJ2-1. The CDR3 has 15 residues. The CDR3 loop reads CASSPTGIQYNEQFF.

This sequence joins TRBV7-9 and TRBJ1-1; without DNA, the TCRdb call of TRBD1 cannot be checked. The CDR3 sequence is 15 residues long. CDR1 and CDR2 (germline): SEHNR, FQNEAQ (reference sequence). CDR3 sequence reads: CASSQSGEPWPEAFF.